Given below is one TCR beta chain in context. As yet, its antigen is unknown. The data derive from a study of cytomegalovirus exposure and HLA in healthy donors. The CDR3 runs 13 residues. Trimming left V 2 bases short and J 4 bases short, with 11 bases between. Germline CDR1 is GTSNPN and CDR2 is SVGIG (reference sequence). Overall study findings and caveats: Other equally common chains were less clonally expanded than HLA-associated TCR beta chains, a later analysis showed. Indistinguishable V segments, including TRBV6-2 and TRBV6-3, were excluded. Three chains linked to CMV were shown in vitro to be specific for CMV antigens. Reportedly, cytomegalovirus status was diagnosed with high sensitivity and specificity.

PCR amplification relied on 60 Vbeta primers (plus 13 Jbeta primers). Assay: immunoSEQ multiplex PCR; the TCRdb copy retains only in-frame clones and omits some. This repertoire shows about 110,000 clones, 55% to 75% found once; its top ten account for roughly 5.9%. The TCR comes from a woman in her sixties or seventies in good health and CMV-seropositive. The chain couples TRBV30 to TRBJ1-2, with TRBD1 as a possible D gene (6 bases). Sequencing input: PBMCs. CDR3 sequence reads: CAWSIQGVYGYTF. The DNA of the CDR3 is TGTGCCTGGAGTATACAGGGAGTCTATGGCTACACCTTC.